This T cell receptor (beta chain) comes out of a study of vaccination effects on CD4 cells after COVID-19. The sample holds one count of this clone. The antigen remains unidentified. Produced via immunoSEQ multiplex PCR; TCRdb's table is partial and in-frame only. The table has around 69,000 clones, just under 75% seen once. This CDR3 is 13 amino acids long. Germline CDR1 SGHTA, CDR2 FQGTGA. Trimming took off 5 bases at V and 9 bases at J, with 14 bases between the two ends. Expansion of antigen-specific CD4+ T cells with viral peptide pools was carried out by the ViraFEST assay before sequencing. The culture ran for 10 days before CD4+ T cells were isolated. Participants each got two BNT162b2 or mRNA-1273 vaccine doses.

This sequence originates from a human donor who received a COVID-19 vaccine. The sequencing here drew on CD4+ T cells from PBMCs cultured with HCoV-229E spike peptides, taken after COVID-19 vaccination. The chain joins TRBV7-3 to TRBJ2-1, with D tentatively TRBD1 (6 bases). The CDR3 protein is CASSPQGSSEQFF. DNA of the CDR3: TGTGCCAGCAGCCCACAGGGTTCGAGTGAGCAGTTCTTC.